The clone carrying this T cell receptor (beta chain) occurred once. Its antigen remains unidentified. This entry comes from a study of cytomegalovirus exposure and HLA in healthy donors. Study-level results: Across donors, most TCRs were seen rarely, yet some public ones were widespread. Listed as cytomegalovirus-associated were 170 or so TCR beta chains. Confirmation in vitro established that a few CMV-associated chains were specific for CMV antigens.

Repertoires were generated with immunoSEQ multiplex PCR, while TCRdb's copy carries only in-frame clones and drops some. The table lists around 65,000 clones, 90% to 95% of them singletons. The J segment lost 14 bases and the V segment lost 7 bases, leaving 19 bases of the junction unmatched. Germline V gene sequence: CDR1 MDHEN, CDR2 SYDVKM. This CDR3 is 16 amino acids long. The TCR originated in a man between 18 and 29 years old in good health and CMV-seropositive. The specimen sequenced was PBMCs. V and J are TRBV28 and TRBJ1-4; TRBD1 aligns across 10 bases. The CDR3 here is CASTEVGTGDGGALFF. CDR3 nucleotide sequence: TGTGCCAGCACTGAAGTAGGGACAGGGGACGGCGGGGCTCTGTTTTTT.